One and the same sample provided the 20 T cell receptor beta chains below, sequenced in a study of blood T cell repertoires in COVID-19. The data were produced by immunoSEQ multiplex PCR, yet TCRdb's version contains in-frame clones alone and is incomplete. The data show 150,000 to 200,000 clones, about 88% seen once. Sequencing was carried out using peripheral blood. These receptors were obtained from a man aged 18 to 29 who had recovered from COVID-19.

V is TRBV12-3 or TRBV12-4 and J is TRBJ1-5; D perhaps matches TRBD1 (6 bases). CDR3 length equals 13 residues. V dropped 5 bases and J dropped 6 bases, with 11 bases sitting between them. For the CDR3, the DNA is TGTGCCAGCAGTCTAGACAGGACTCAGCCCCAGCATTTT. Amino acid sequence: CASSLDRTQPQHF.

The chain combines TRBV5-8 with TRBJ1-4; D gene ambiguous. Germline values: CDR1 SGHTS, CDR2 YDEGEE. CDR3 length equals 15 residues. Trimming shortened V by 4 bases and J by 2 bases, and 12 bases separated the two germline ends. In DNA form, the CDR3 reads TGTGCCAGCAGCCTGCAAGGCGGCACTAATGAAAAACTGTTTTTT. It specifies CASSLQGGTNEKLFF.

The chain links TRBV6-5 to TRBJ1-3, with D unclear. The CDR3 runs 15 residues. V dropped 4 bases and J dropped 0 bases, with 10 bases sitting between them. Looked up from germline, CDR1 is MNHEY and CDR2 is SVGAGI. CDR3 in amino acids: CASSSPTPSGNTIYF. CDR3 in DNA: TGTGCCAGCAGTTCGCCGACTCCCTCTGGAAACACCATATATTTT.

This clone was detected only once. V and J are TRBV21-1 and TRBJ1-2; the table's D call TRBD1 went unverified against the DNA. TRBV21-1 is reported as a pseudogene. The CDR3 length is 16 residues. The CDR3 spells CASSLTNRHHRYGYTF. CDR3 bases: TGTGCCAGCAGCCTGACAAACCGACACCACCGCTATGGCTACACCTTC.

The V call is TRBV18, the J call TRBJ2-1; no reliable D call. The germline V and J ends were trimmed by 3 bases and 7 bases, with 13 bases remaining between them. The germline V gene has CDR1 KGHSH and CDR2 LQKENI. The CDR3 has 14 residues. In nucleotides, the CDR3 is TGTGCCAGCTCACCCCTGGTCAGTCCGAATGAGCAGTTCTTC. Translated, it gives CASSPLVSPNEQFF.

This clone occurred once. The J gene is TRBJ2-1, the V gene TRBV19, with TRBD2 identical over 7 bases. Germline V gene data show CDR1 as LNHDA and CDR2 as SQIVND (reference sequence). V trimming: 5 bases; J trimming: 0 bases; junction bases outside the gene matches: 10. CDR3 length: 17 residues. The CDR3 region has the DNA TGTGCCAGTAGTCACCATACTAGCGTTAGCTCCTACAATGAGCAGTTCTTC. Protein sequence: CASSHHTSVSSYNEQFF.

The chain couples TRBV5-8 to TRBJ1-5; D uncertain. V was pared by 0 bases and J by 3 bases, with 10 bases between. CDR3 length: 15 residues. From germline, CDR1 is SGHTS and CDR2 YDEGEE. CDR3 amino acids: CASSLGVGDNQPQHF. CDR3 in DNA: TGTGCCAGCAGCTTGGGGGTGGGAGACAATCAGCCCCAGCATTTT.

The chain uses TRBV19 and TRBJ2-7, with 8 nucleotides matching TRBD1. Trimming took 3 bases from V and 6 from J; bases not matched to a gene: 7. CDR3 length: 14 residues. Germline CDR1 reads LNHDA; CDR2 reads SQIVND (reference sequence). The CDR3 coding sequence is TGTGCCAGTAGTATGGGGACAGGTTTCGTCGAGCAGTACTTC. Residues: CASSMGTGFVEQYF.

As to this clone: The same CDR3 is also encoded by other DNA sequences in this sample. The chain joins TRBV5-5 to TRBJ2-7, with D unresolved. V lost 2 bases, J lost 0 bases, and 6 bases lay in between. This CDR3 spans 13 amino acids. CDR1 is SGHKS, CDR2 YYEKEE, per germline (reference sequence). CDR3 residues: CASSFGSSYEQYF. Written as DNA, the CDR3 is TGTGCCAGCAGCTTCGGTAGCTCCTACGAGCAGTACTTC.

The chain has TRBV19 and TRBJ1-5; the match to TRBD1 covers 9 bases. The germline V gene has CDR1 LNHDA and CDR2 SQIVND (reference sequence). CDR3 size: 15 residues. The J segment lost 5 bases and the V segment lost 6 bases, leaving 8 bases of the junction unmatched. The CDR3 here is CASRTRDRVYQPQHF. The DNA of the CDR3 is TGTGCCAGTAGAACCCGGGACAGGGTCTATCAGCCCCAGCATTTT.

Written as DNA, the CDR3 is TGCGCCAGCAGCCCTTTCCCCTCGACTAGCGCGTCGCGGGGCGAGCAGTACTTC. The encoded protein is CASSPFPSTSASRGEQYF. The rearrangement joins TRBV4-1 to TRBJ2-7; 8 nucleotides line up with TRBD2. From germline, CDR1 is MGHRA and CDR2 YSYEKL. The CDR3 contains 18 residues. V lost 4 bases and J lost 6; bases outside the gene matches: 20.

The V and J genes are TRBV27 and TRBJ2-3, with TRBD2 matching over 11 bases. Germline CDR1 is MNHEY and CDR2 is SMNVEV (reference sequence). The V and J ends lost 3 bases and 0 bases, in that order; junction bases with no gene match: 17. The CDR3 length is 21 residues. This CDR3 is CASSLTQLATGTSGSTDTQYF. The CDR3 DNA follows: TGTGCCAGCAGTTTGACCCAATTAGCAACCGGGACTAGCGGTAGCACAGATACGCAGTATTTT.

This clone was detected once. The V call is TRBV18, the J call TRBJ1-1; D is undetermined. The CDR3 runs to 15 residues. V was shortened by 4 bases and J by 2 bases, with 14 bases between the two germline ends. Per the germline V gene, CDR1 is KGHSH and CDR2 is LQKENI. The chain's CDR3 is CASSLADEGNTEAFF. In DNA, the CDR3 is TGTGCCAGCTCACTCGCGGACGAGGGAAACACTGAAGCTTTCTTT.

The V and J genes are TRBV7-9 and TRBJ2-7, with no clear D. Germline lookup yields CDR1 SEHNR and CDR2 FQNEAQ (reference sequence). The CDR3 has 15 residues. Trimming took off 5 bases at V and 0 bases at J, with 14 bases between the two ends. The CDR3 region has the DNA TGTGCCAGCAGCCCCCCCTCCCGGGTCTCCTACGAGCAGTACTTC. Translation gives CASSPPSRVSYEQYF.

V is TRBV6-5 and J is TRBJ2-2; the match to TRBD2 covers 8 bases. Trimming cost V 6 bases and J 5 bases; bases outside gene matches: 8. The CDR3 covers 15 residues. Germline CDR1 MNHEY, CDR2 SVGAGI. CDR3 bases: TGTGCCAGCAGCCTCGCCGCGGGGGGAACCGGGGAGCTGTTTTTT. Its translation: CASSLAAGGTGELFF.

This chain joins TRBV5-1 and TRBJ1-2; D might be TRBD1 (5 bases). V was pared by 0 bases and J by 5 bases, with 11 bases between. Germline-derived CDR1 and CDR2 are SGHRS and YFSETQ. The CDR3 is made up of 14 amino acids. The DNA of the CDR3 is TGCGCCAGCAGCTTGGAATGGGGGGGATATGGCTACACCTTC. Amino acid sequence: CASSLEWGGYGYTF.

The chain joins TRBV28 to TRBJ2-1, with TRBD2 matching over 8 bases. The V and J ends lost 5 bases and 9 bases, in that order; junction bases with no gene match: 15. CDR3 length: 16 residues. CDR1 is MDHEN and CDR2 is SYDVKM in the germline V gene. The CDR3 sequence: CASSPHGGLAGIEQFF. Here the CDR3 DNA reads TGTGCCAGCAGTCCTCATGGGGGGCTAGCGGGTATTGAGCAGTTCTTC.

The V gene is TRBV2, the J gene TRBJ2-7; 7 nucleotides line up with TRBD2. This CDR3 comprises 14 residues. V lost 3 bases to trimming and J lost 6 bases; unmatched junction nucleotides: 8. Germline CDR1 reads SNHLY; CDR2 reads FYNNEI. The CDR3 region is CASSDGIPGGEQYF. CDR3 nucleotide sequence: TGTGCCAGCAGTGACGGAATCCCGGGAGGCGAGCAGTACTTC. The whole variable domain, remainder taken from reference TRBV2 and TRBJ2-7, is EPEVTQTPSHQVTQMGQEVILRCVPISNHLYFYWYRQILGQKVEFLVSFYNNEISEKSEIFDDQFSVERPDGSNFTLKIRSTKLEDSAMYFCASSDGIPGGEQYFGPGTRLTVT.

The chain carries TRBV7-2 and TRBJ2-3; D is unresolved. Germline CDR1 reads SGHTA; CDR2 reads FQGNSA. There are 15 residues in the CDR3. V was clipped by 3 bases and J by 5 bases, with 15 bases between them. CDR3 residues: CASSFPWPSQDTQYF. As DNA, the CDR3 is TGTGCCAGCAGCTTTCCGTGGCCCTCCCAAGATACGCAGTATTTT.

J is TRBJ2-7 and V is TRBV5-5; 9 bases agree with TRBD1. The CDR3 is 15 residues long. V shed 4 bases and J 2 bases; nucleotides not matched to a gene: 7. Germline lookup yields CDR1 SGHKS and CDR2 YYEKEE (reference sequence). DNA of the CDR3: TGTGCCAGCAGCGGGGGACAGGGCAGGGCCTACGAGCAGTACTTC. Encoded protein: CASSGGQGRAYEQYF.